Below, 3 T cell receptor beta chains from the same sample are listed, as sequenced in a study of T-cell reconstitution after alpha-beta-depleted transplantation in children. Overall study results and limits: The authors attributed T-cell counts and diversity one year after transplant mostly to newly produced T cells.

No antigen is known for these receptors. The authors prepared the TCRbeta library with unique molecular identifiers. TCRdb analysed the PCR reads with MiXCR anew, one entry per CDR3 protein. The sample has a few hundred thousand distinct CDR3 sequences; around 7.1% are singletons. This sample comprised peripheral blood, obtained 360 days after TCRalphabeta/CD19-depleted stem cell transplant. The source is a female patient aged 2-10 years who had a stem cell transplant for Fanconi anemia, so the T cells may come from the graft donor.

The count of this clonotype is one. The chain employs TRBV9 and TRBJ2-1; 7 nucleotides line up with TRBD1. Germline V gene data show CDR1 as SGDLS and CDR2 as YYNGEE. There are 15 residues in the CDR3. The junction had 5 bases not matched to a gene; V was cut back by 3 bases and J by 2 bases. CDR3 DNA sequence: TGTGCCAGCAGCGCAGGGACAGAGCCCTACAATGAGCAGTTCTTC. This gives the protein CASSAGTEPYNEQFF.

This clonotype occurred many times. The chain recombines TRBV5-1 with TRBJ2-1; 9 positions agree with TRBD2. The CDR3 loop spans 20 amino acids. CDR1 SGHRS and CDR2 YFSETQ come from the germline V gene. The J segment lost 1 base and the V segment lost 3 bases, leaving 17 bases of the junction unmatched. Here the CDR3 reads CASSSDGTSLNVWSYNEQFF. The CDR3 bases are TGCGCCAGCAGCTCTGACGGGACTAGCTTAAATGTTTGGTCCTACAATGAGCAGTTCTTC.

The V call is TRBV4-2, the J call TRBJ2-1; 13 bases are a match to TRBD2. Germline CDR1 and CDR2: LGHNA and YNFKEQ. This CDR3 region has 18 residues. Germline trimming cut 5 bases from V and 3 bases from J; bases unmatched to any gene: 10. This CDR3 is CASSEAAGTSGVYNEQFF. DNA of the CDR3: TGTGCCAGCAGCGAAGCCGCCGGGACTAGCGGGGTCTACAATGAGCAGTTCTTC.